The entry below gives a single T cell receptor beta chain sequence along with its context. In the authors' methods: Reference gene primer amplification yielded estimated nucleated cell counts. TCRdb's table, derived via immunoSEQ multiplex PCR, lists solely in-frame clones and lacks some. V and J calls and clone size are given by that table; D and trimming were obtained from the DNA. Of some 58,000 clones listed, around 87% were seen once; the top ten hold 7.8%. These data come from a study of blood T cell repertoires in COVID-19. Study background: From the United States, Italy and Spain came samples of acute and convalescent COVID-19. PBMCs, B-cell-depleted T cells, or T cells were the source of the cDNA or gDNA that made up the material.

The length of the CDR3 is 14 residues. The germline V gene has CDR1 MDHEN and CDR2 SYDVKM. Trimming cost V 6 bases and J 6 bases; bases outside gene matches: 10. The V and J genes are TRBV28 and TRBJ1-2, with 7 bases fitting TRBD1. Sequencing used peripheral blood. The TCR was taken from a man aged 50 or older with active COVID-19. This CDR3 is CASRPPGQNNGYTF. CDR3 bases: TGTGCCAGCAGACCTCCGGGACAGAACAATGGCTACACCTTC.